The entry below describes one T cell receptor (beta chain). Its antigen is as yet unknown. The germline V gene encodes CDR1 SGHTA and CDR2 FQGNSA. V lost 3 bases, J lost 2 bases, and 2 bases stayed unmatched. This CDR3 contains 15 residues. The data are from a study of T cells in Graves' hyperthyroidism and ophthalmopathy. Study as a whole: Peripheral blood was secured at the point of initial diagnosis, before any treatment. Study-wide results and caveats: A model built on 13 V-J features separated ophthalmopathy from stable hyperthyroidism. Blood held most thyroid clonotypes expanded above 0.001 frequency.

Amplification of TCR beta CDR3 regions used RNA as the template. A set of HTBI primers served as the primers for a first-round RT-PCR of the TCR CDR3. TCRdb independently ran MiXCR on the multiplex PCR reads; one entry per CDR3 protein. The sample includes about 420,000 distinct CDR3 sequences, more than 15% of them seen just once. It was considered stable Graves' hyperthyroidism when ophthalmopathy did not progress within 18 months. This chain joins TRBV7-2 and TRBJ2-1; 9 bases are a match to TRBD1. The origin of this receptor is a woman aged 18-29 years with Graves' hyperthyroidism. The sequenced sample was blood. This CDR3 is CASSFDRGTYNEQFF. For the CDR3, the DNA is TGTGCCAGCAGCTTTGACAGGGGGACCTACAATGAGCAGTTCTTC.